Following are 32 T cell receptor beta chains from one sample sequenced in a study of T-cell reconstitution after alpha-beta-depleted transplantation in children. During its preparation, the TCRbeta library received unique molecular identifiers. TCRdb re-called the PCR reads through MiXCR, storing one row per CDR3 protein. The sample has around 200,000 distinct CDR3 sequences; approximately 17% are singletons. Sequenced here: PBMCs, mostly from graft donor cells, sampled 360 days after TCRalphabeta/CD19-depleted stem cell transplant. The receptors originated from a male patient aged 2 to 9 who had a stem cell transplant for acute lymphoblastic leukemia, so the T cells may come from the graft donor.

J is TRBJ2-6 and V is TRBV7-8, with D tentatively TRBD1 (5 bases). V lost 5 bases and J lost 4, with 12 bases in between. Germline V gene lookup returns CDR1 SGHVS and CDR2 FQNEAQ. This CDR3 is 15 amino acids long. CDR3 in amino acids: CASSTRRAGANVLTF. As DNA, the CDR3 is TGTGCCAGCAGCACCCGCAGGGCCGGGGCCAACGTCCTGACTTTC.

The V gene is TRBV5-1, the J gene TRBJ2-1; D is possibly TRBD2 (5 bases). The length of the CDR3 is 16 residues. The V and J ends lost 1 base and 0 bases respectively, with 11 bases between them. CDR1 is SGHRS, CDR2 YFSETQ, per germline. CDR3 in DNA: TGCGCCAGCAGCTTGCGTCCGGGGAGCTCCTACAATGAGCAGTTCTTC. This sequence encodes CASSLRPGSSYNEQFF.

The J gene is TRBJ2-2, the V gene TRBV12-3 or TRBV12-4, with 9 bases aligning to TRBD2. The V gene end was trimmed by 5 bases and the J gene end by 1 base; junction bases not matched to a gene: 5. The CDR3 runs 16 residues. CDR3 DNA sequence: TGTGCCAGCAGTCTACGACTAGCGGTGAACACCGGGGAGCTGTTTTTT. Protein product: CASSLRLAVNTGELFF.

This clonotype has only a few counts. This chain connects TRBV7-9 to TRBJ2-6; unclear D gene. Looked up from germline, CDR1 is SEHNR and CDR2 is FQNEAQ (reference sequence). The V end lost 0 bases, the J end lost 6 bases, and 3 bases lay between the germline ends. The length of the CDR3 is 13 residues. The CDR3 protein is CASSLAVANVLTF. The CDR3 nucleotides read TGTGCCAGCAGCTTAGCAGTGGCCAACGTCCTGACTTTC.

The genes are TRBV12-3 or TRBV12-4 and TRBJ2-2; 11 bases agree with TRBD1. V trimming: 6 bases; J trimming: 3 bases; junction bases outside the gene matches: 6. CDR3 length: 16 amino acids. CDR3 loop: CASSPDRGPYTGELFF. In DNA, the CDR3 is TGTGCCAGCAGCCCGGACAGGGGGCCTTACACCGGGGAGCTGTTTTTT.

This clonotype was observed a few times. The chain has TRBV5-1 and TRBJ2-3; D gene unclear. V was clipped by 4 bases and J by 0 bases, with 9 bases between them. The germline V gene has CDR1 SGHRS and CDR2 YFSETQ. CDR3 length equals 14 residues. The chain's CDR3 is CASSVQYSTDTQYF. The DNA for the CDR3 is TGCGCCAGCAGCGTGCAGTATAGCACAGATACGCAGTATTTT.

This sequence joins TRBV13 and TRBJ2-7; D gene uncertain. Looked up from germline, CDR1 is PRHDT and CDR2 is FYEKMQ (reference sequence). Trimming stripped 5 bases from V and 1 base from J, with 12 bases between. The CDR3 is 14 amino acids. The chain's CDR3 is CASSADGSSYEQYF. In nucleotides, the CDR3 is TGTGCCAGCAGCGCTGACGGGTCTTCCTACGAGCAGTACTTC.

In its sample, this clonotype was seen a few times. This rearrangement joins TRBV28 to TRBJ2-1, with D perhaps TRBD1 or TRBD2 (5 bases each). Looked up from germline, CDR1 is MDHEN and CDR2 is SYDVKM. The CDR3 has 16 residues. The V end lost 6 bases, the J end lost 6 bases, and 21 bases lay between the germline ends. CDR3 in DNA: TGTGCCAGCAGGGGACGTGAGGGGACGAACGGCAATGAGCAGTTCTTC. Translating gives CASRGREGTNGNEQFF.

This chain links TRBV7-9 with TRBJ2-7; 11 bases line up with TRBD2. Germline-derived CDR1 and CDR2 are SEHNR and FQNEAQ (reference sequence). V shed 2 bases, J shed 3 bases, and the junction held 6 bases outside the gene matches. This CDR3 region has 16 residues. This chain's CDR3 is CASSLFLTSGDYEQYF. The CDR3, as DNA: TGTGCCAGCAGCTTATTTTTGACTAGCGGGGACTACGAGCAGTACTTC.

The rearrangement links TRBV3-1 to TRBJ2-1, with D possibly being TRBD2 (7 bases). Trimming took off 1 base at V and 4 bases at J, with 14 bases between the two ends. Germline V gene sequence: CDR1 LGHDT, CDR2 YNNKEL (reference sequence). This CDR3 has 16 residues. CDR3 region: CASSQGWGGPYNEQFF. CDR3 DNA: TGTGCCAGCAGCCAAGGCTGGGGGGGGCCGTACAATGAGCAGTTCTTC.

The sample holds a few counts of this clonotype. V and J are TRBV5-1 and TRBJ2-3; D remains ambiguous. Trimming cost V 0 bases and J 5 bases, with 13 bases left between them. Germline V lookup: CDR1 SGHRS, CDR2 YFSETQ. The CDR3 spans 15 residues. The CDR3 nucleotides are TGCGCCAGCAGCTTGGAAACCCAACCGGGAGATACGCAGTATTTT. It specifies CASSLETQPGDTQYF.

This clonotype was detected a few times. The rearrangement links TRBV29-1 to TRBJ1-4, with D maybe TRBD1 (6 bases). Germline-derived CDR1 and CDR2 are SQVTM and ANQGSEA. This CDR3 is 12 amino acids long. The ends were cut back, 4 bases at V and 7 bases at J, with 10 bases in the middle. The CDR3 bases are TGCAGCGTTGCAGGGGTCGGTGAAAAACTGTTTTTT. Translating it yields CSVAGVGEKLFF.

The gene calls are TRBV4-2 and TRBJ1-3; TRBD1 agrees at 7 bases. Losses at the gene ends were 6 bases for V and 0 bases for J; bases not matched to a gene: 11. Germline V gene lookup returns CDR1 LGHNA and CDR2 YNFKEQ. The CDR3 consists of 17 residues. The CDR3 here is CASRRQGGLPSGNTIYF. The CDR3 DNA reads TGTGCCAGCAGGCGACAGGGTGGGCTACCCTCTGGAAACACCATATATTTT.

This clonotype was detected a few times. The chain employs TRBV6-1 and TRBJ2-1; 10 bases agree with TRBD2. The CDR3 runs to 16 residues. Germline V lookup: CDR1 MNHNS, CDR2 SASEGT. Trimming removed 1 base from V and 7 bases from J; junction bases left unmatched: 7. The CDR3 loop reads CASSEGLAGEENEQFF. The CDR3 nucleotides are TGTGCCAGCAGTGAAGGGCTAGCGGGGGAGGAGAATGAGCAGTTCTTC.

This clonotype has just a few counts. The rearrangement uses TRBV29-1 and TRBJ2-7, with TRBD1 matching 9 bases. The CDR3 has 12 residues. Per germline, CDR1 SQVTM and CDR2 ANQGSEA. Losses at the gene ends were 7 bases for V and 1 base for J; bases not matched to a gene: 2. CDR3: CSGTGESYEQYF. CDR3 coding DNA: TGCAGCGGGACAGGGGAATCCTACGAGCAGTACTTC.

The chain is built from TRBV10-3 and TRBJ1-4; D might be TRBD1 (6 bases). The CDR3 runs 15 residues. V dropped 3 bases and J dropped 8 bases, with 16 bases sitting between them. Germline CDR1 and CDR2: ENHRY and SYGVKD. For the CDR3, the DNA is TGTGCCATCAGTGACCAAACAGGGTTAGGAGAAAAACTGTTTTTT. It encodes CAISDQTGLGEKLFF.

The chain uses TRBV24-1 and TRBJ1-1, with TRBD1 as a possible D gene (5 bases). Deletions cut 5 bases from V and 4 bases from J, with 10 bases between. This CDR3 has 13 residues. Per germline, CDR1 KGHDR and CDR2 SFDVKD. Written as DNA, the CDR3 is TGTGCCACCAGTGTCCCGGGGGGCACTGAAGCTTTCTTT. This sequence encodes CATSVPGGTEAFF.

The chain uses TRBV29-1 and TRBJ2-7; D is undetermined. Germline V gene data show CDR1 as SQVTM and CDR2 as ANQGSEA. The length of the CDR3 is 15 residues. Trimming took off 3 bases at V and 3 bases at J, with 18 bases between the two ends. CDR3 sequence reads: CSVELPALNHYEQYF. In DNA form, the CDR3 reads TGCAGCGTTGAGTTGCCAGCCCTCAATCACTACGAGCAGTACTTC.

A few counts support this clonotype. The chain is built from TRBV6-5 and TRBJ2-7; no clear D. Germline-derived CDR1 and CDR2 are MNHEY and SVGAGI. Between the trimmed V and J ends, which lost 0 bases and 5 bases, there was a span of 14 bases. The CDR3 length is 15 residues. The CDR3, as DNA: TGTGCCAGCAGTTACTCGCGGCTTCAGGATCACGAGCAGTACTTC. It translates to CASSYSRLQDHEQYF.

The sample holds a few counts of this clonotype. J is TRBJ2-1 and V is TRBV20-1, with a weak D call TRBD2 (5 bases). Germline assignment: CDR1 DFQATT and CDR2 SNEGSKA (reference sequence). V was cut by 1 base and J by 4 bases, with 11 bases left in between. The CDR3 has 14 residues. CDR3 in DNA: TGCAGTGCTAGAGGGTTAGCGCGGTACAATGAGCAGTTCTTC. As protein: CSARGLARYNEQFF.

V usage is TRBV20-1 and J usage is TRBJ2-7; TRBD1 matches at 11 bases. Germline CDR1 DFQATT, CDR2 SNEGSKA (reference sequence). V gave up 5 bases and J gave up 6 bases; unmatched junction bases: 9. The length of the CDR3 is 14 residues. This CDR3 reads CSAPLRDRGGEQYF. In DNA, the CDR3 is TGCAGTGCTCCTCTCCGGGACAGGGGGGGCGAGCAGTACTTC.

V gene TRBV19 combines with J gene TRBJ1-5, with D possibly matching TRBD1 (5 bases). The length of the CDR3 is 14 residues. CDR1 and CDR2 from the germline V gene are LNHDA and SQIVND (reference sequence). Trimming removed 5 bases from V and 0 bases from J, with 8 bases in between. The CDR3 spells CASSAGYSNQPQHF. The CDR3 bases are TGTGCCAGTAGTGCAGGGTATAGCAATCAGCCCCAGCATTTT.

This clonotype was observed many times. CDR3 DNA sequence: TGCGCCAGCAGCTTAGGCGTCGCTCGGGATACGCAGTATTTT. It encodes CASSLGVARDTQYF. The V and J genes are TRBV5-1 and TRBJ2-3, with D hard to call. The CDR3 runs 14 residues. The V gene lost 2 bases and the J gene lost 6 bases, with 13 bases spanning the gap. Germline loops: CDR1 SGHRS, CDR2 YFSETQ.

This clonotype was detected ten times or more. V and J are TRBV20-1 and TRBJ2-3; D unresolved. The CDR3 runs 10 residues. Germline loops: CDR1 DFQATT, CDR2 SNEGSKA (reference sequence). The DNA for the CDR3 is TGCAGCACACCTGGGGATACGCAGTATTTT. Its translation is CSTPGDTQYF.

This clonotype was seen ten or more times. The rearrangement links TRBV20-1 to TRBJ1-5; 8 positions agree with TRBD1. This CDR3 is 15 amino acids long. In germline, CDR1 is DFQATT, CDR2 SNEGSKA (reference sequence). J gave up 4 bases and V 1 base, and 6 bases lay outside the gene matches. CDR3 sequence reads: CSARAPGQANQPQHF. In DNA form, the CDR3 reads TGCAGTGCTAGAGCGCCGGGACAGGCAAATCAGCCCCAGCATTTT.

The V call is TRBV7-2, the J call TRBJ1-2; D ambiguous. The germline CDR1 and CDR2 sequences are SGHTA and FQGNSA. The CDR3 totals 15 residues. V was clipped by 5 bases and J by 5 bases, with 18 bases between them. In DNA form, the CDR3 reads TGTGCCAGCAGCGCGGAATCATCCCCCATTTATGGCTACACCTTC. Its translation is CASSAESSPIYGYTF.

This clonotype was counted only a few times. V and J are TRBV2 and TRBJ2-7; TRBD1 matches at 9 bases. Losses at the gene ends were 6 bases for V and 2 bases for J; bases not matched to a gene: 2. Germline V gene sequence: CDR1 SNHLY, CDR2 FYNNEI. This CDR3 has 13 residues. CDR3 loop: CASRGTGPYEQYF. For the CDR3, the DNA is TGTGCCAGCAGGGGGACAGGGCCCTACGAGCAGTACTTC.

The V gene is TRBV5-5, the J gene TRBJ2-4, with 8 positions matching TRBD1. Germline loops: CDR1 SGHKS, CDR2 YYEKEE (reference sequence). The junction had 4 bases not matched to a gene; V was cut back by 4 bases and J by 7 bases. There are 13 residues in the CDR3. The DNA of the CDR3 is TGTGCCAGCAGCGACAGGGGTTACAACATTCAGTACTTC. It specifies CASSDRGYNIQYF.

The chain links TRBV24-1 to TRBJ2-2; TRBD1 matches at 8 bases. The V gene's germline CDR1 is KGHDR and CDR2 SFDVKD. The junction had 5 bases not matched to a gene; V was cut back by 6 bases and J by 3 bases. The CDR3 consists of 15 residues. The DNA for the CDR3 is TGTGCCACCAGTCAGGGGGCGCTGGACACCGGGGAGCTGTTTTTT. This translates into CATSQGALDTGELFF.

The chain combines TRBV12-3 or TRBV12-4 with TRBJ1-6; D is unclear. The CDR3 contains 15 residues. Trimming stripped 6 bases from V and 7 bases from J, with 16 bases between. In DNA form, the CDR3 reads TGTGCCAGCAGGGTACTAACGGGTGAGAATTCACCCCTCCACTTT. Protein product: CASRVLTGENSPLHF.

In its sample, this clonotype was seen a few times. The chain links TRBV20-1 to TRBJ2-3; tentatively, D is TRBD2 (6 bases). The CDR3 is 15 amino acids. V lost 0 bases and J 4 bases, leaving 14 bases between the germline ends. CDR1 DFQATT and CDR2 SNEGSKA come from the germline V gene (reference sequence). CDR3 sequence reads: CSARDLSGSPDTQYF. CDR3 nucleotides: TGCAGTGCTAGAGATCTAAGCGGGTCCCCAGATACGCAGTATTTT.

This sequence joins TRBV10-3 and TRBJ2-7, with D perhaps matching TRBD1 (6 bases). This CDR3 has 14 residues. Germline CDR1 is ENHRY and CDR2 is SYGVKD. Between the trimmed V and J ends, which lost 4 bases and 3 bases, there was a span of 13 bases. For the CDR3, the DNA is TGTGCCATCAGTGTTGAGGGACAAAGCTACGAGCAGTACTTC. It is translated as CAISVEGQSYEQYF.